This TCR beta chain was recorded in a study of blood T cell repertoires in COVID-19. Germline V gene sequence: CDR1 MNHNS, CDR2 SASEGT. The CDR3 consists of 14 residues. V lost 3 bases, J lost 8 bases, and 5 bases stayed unmatched. The recovered donors of Cohort 3 showed two negative PCRs, clearance, or symptom resolution. Original data processing: The assay estimated nucleated cells by amplifying reference gene primers. Using immunoSEQ multiplex PCR, the repertoire was profiled, and TCRdb retains in-frame clones only, with some absent. D and trimming were read from the DNA, whereas the V and J calls and clone size are those reported in that table. The sample shows under 200,000 clones, approximately 80% of them seen only once.

This chain connects TRBV6-1 to TRBJ1-4, with TRBD1 matching 8 bases. The receptor was derived from an older woman who had recovered from COVID-19. The source material was PBMCs or T cells enriched from blood (not recorded which). CDR3 amino acids: CASSDGQGREKLFF. The CDR3 nucleotides read TGTGCCAGCAGTGACGGACAGGGCCGGGAAAAACTGTTTTTT.